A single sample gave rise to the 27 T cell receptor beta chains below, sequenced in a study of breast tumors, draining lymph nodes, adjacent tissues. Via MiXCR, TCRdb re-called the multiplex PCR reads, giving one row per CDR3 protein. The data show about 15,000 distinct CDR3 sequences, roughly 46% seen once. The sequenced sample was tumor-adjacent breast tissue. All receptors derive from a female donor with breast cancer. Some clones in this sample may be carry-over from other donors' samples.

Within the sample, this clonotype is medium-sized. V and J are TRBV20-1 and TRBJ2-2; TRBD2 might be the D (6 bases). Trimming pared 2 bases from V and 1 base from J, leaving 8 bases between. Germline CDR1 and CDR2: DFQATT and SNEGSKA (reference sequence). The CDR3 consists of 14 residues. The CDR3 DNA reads TGCAGTGCTAGAACTAGCCTGAACACCGGGGAGCTGTTTTTT. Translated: CSARTSLNTGELFF.

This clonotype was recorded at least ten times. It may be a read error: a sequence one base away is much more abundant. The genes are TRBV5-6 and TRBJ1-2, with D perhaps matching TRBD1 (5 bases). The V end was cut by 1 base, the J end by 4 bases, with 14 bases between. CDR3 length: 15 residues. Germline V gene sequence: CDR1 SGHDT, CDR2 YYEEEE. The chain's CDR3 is CASSLLQASSYGYTF. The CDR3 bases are TGTGCCAGCAGCTTGTTACAGGCGTCCTCCTATGGCTACACCTTC.

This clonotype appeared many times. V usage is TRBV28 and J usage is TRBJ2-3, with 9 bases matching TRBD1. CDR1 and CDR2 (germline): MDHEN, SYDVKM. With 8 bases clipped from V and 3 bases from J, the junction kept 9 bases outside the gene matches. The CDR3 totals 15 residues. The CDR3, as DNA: TGTGCCAGCGGCGAGGGACAGGGCGGGACAGATACGCAGTATTTT. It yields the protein CASGEGQGGTDTQYF.

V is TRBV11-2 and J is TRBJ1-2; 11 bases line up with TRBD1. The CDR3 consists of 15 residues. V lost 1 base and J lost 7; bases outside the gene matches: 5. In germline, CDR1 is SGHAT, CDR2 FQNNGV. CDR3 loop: CASSLVSGTGGGYTF. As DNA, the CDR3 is TGTGCCAGCAGCTTAGTTTCCGGGACAGGGGGTGGCTACACCTTC.

For the CDR3, the DNA is TGCGCCAGCAGCTTGGAAGGACTAGCTGATACGCAGTATTTT. Its translation is CASSLEGLADTQYF. The gene calls are TRBV5-1 and TRBJ2-3; 8 nucleotides align to TRBD2. This CDR3 has 14 amino acids. Trimming removed 0 bases from V and 6 bases from J; junction bases left unmatched: 3. The germline gives CDR1 SGHRS, CDR2 YFSETQ.

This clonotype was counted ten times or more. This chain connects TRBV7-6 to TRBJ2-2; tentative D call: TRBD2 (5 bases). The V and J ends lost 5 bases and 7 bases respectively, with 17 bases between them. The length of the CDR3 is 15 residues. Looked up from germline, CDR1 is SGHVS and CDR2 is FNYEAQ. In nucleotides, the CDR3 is TGTGCCAGCAGCACCACCGGGGTGGACGGCGGGGAGCTGTTTTTT. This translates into CASSTTGVDGGELFF. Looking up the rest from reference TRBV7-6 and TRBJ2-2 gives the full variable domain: GAGVSQSPRYKVTKRGQDVALRCDPISGHVSLYWYRQALGQGPEFLTYFNYEAQQDKSGLPNDRFSAERPEGSISTLTIQRTEQRDSAMYRCASSTTGVDGGELFFGEGSRLTVL.

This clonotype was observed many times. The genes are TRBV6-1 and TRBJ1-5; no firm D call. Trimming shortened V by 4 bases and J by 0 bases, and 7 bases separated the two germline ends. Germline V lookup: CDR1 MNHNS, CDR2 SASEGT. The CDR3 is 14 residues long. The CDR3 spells CASSAGNSNQPQHF. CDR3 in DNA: TGTGCCAGCAGTGCCGGGAATAGCAATCAGCCCCAGCATTTT.

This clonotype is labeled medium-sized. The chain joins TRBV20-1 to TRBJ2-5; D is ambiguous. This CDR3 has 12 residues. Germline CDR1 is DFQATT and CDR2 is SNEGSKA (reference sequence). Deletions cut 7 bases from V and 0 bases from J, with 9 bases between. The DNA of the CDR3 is TGCAGTGGGGTTTTGAACCAAGAGACCCAGTACTTC. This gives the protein CSGVLNQETQYF.

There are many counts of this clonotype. The CDR3 reads CASSPEDTQYF. In DNA, the CDR3 is TGTGCCAGCTCACCGGAGGATACGCAGTATTTT. The chain recombines TRBV18 with TRBJ2-3; D unresolved. Per the germline V gene, CDR1 is KGHSH and CDR2 is LQKENI. The CDR3 length is 11 residues. Trimming took off 3 bases at V and 6 bases at J, with 4 bases between the two ends.

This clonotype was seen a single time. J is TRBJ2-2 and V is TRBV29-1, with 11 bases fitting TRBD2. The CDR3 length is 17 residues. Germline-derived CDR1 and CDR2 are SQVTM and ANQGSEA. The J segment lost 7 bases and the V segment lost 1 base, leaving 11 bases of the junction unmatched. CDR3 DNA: TGCAGCGTTGAAGGCCTCACTAGCGGGAGTGGGGTCGGGGAGCTGTTTTTT. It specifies CSVEGLTSGSGVGELFF.

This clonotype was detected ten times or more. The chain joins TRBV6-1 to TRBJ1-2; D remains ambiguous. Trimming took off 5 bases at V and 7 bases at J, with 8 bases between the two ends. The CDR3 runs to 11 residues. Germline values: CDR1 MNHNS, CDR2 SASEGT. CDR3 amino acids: CASSLAGGYTF. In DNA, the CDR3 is TGTGCCAGCAGTCTAGCGGGTGGCTACACCTTC.

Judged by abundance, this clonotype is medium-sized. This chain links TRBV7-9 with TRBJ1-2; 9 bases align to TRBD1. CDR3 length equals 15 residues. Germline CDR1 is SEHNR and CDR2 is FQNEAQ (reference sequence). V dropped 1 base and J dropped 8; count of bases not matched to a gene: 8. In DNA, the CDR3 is TGTGCCAGCAGCTTAGAGTCGGGACAGGGAGGCGGCTACACCTTC. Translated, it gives CASSLESGQGGGYTF.

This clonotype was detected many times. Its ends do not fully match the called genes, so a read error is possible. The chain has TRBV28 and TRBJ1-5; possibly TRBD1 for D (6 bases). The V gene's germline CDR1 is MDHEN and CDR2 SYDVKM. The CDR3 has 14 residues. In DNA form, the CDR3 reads TGTGCCAGCAGTTGGACAGCTTACAATGAGCCCCAGCATTTT. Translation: CASSWTAYNEPQHF.

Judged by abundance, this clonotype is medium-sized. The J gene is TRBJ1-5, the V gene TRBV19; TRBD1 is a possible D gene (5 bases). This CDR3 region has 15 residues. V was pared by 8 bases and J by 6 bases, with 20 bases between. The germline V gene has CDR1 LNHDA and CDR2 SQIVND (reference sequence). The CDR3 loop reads CASAPGPILGQPQHF. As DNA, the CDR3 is TGTGCCAGTGCCCCGGGGCCCATTTTGGGTCAGCCCCAGCATTTT.

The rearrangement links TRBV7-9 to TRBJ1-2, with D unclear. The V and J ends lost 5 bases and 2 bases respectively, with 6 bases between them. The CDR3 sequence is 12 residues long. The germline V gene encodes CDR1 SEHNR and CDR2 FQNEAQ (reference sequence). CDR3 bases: TGTGCCAGCAGCAGGACCAACTATGGCTACACCTTC. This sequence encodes CASSRTNYGYTF.

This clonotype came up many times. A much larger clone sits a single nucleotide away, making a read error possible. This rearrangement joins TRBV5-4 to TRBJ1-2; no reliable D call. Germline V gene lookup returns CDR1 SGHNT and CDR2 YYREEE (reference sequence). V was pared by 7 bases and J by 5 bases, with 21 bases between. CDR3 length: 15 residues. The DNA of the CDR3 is TGTGCCAGCGCCCCGGGAACAGCGTCGTTTTATGGCTACACCTTC. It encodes CASAPGTASFYGYTF.

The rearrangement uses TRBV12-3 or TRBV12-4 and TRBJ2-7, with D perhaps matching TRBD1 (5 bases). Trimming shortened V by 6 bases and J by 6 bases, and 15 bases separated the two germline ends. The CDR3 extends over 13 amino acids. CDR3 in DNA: TGTGCCAGCAGCATCACCGCAGGGTTCGAGCAGTACTTC. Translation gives CASSITAGFEQYF.

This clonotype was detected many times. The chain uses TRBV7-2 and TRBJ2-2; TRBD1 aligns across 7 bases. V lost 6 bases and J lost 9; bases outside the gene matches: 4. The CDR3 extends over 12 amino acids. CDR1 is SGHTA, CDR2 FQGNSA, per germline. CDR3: CASSRQGRELFF. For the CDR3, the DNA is TGTGCCAGCAGTAGACAGGGCAGGGAGCTGTTTTTT.

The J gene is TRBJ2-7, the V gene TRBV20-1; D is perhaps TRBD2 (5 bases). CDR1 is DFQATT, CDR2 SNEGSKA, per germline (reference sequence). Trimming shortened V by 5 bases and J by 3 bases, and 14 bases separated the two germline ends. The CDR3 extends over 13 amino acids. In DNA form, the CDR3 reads TGCAGTGCTTCCCGAGACGGACTCTACGAGCAGTACTTC. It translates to CSASRDGLYEQYF.

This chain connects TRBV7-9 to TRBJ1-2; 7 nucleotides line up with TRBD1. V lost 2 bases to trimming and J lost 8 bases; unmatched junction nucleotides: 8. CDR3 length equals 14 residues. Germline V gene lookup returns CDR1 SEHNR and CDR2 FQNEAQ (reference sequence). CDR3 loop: CASSLRTGLVGYTF. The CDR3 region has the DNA TGTGCCAGCAGCTTACGGACAGGACTCGTAGGCTACACCTTC.

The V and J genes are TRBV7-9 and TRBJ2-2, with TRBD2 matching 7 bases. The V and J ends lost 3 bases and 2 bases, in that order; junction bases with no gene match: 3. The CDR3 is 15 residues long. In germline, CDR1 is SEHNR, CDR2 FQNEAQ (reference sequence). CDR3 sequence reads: CASSLGGGNTGELFF. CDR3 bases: TGTGCCAGCAGCTTGGGCGGGGGTAACACCGGGGAGCTGTTTTTT. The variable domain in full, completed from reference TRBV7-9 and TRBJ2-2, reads DTGVSQNPRHKITKRGQNVTFRCDPISEHNRLYWYRQTLGQGPEFLTYFQNEAQLEKSRLLSDRFSAERPKGSFSTLEIQRTEQGDSAMYLCASSLGGGNTGELFFGEGSRLTVL.

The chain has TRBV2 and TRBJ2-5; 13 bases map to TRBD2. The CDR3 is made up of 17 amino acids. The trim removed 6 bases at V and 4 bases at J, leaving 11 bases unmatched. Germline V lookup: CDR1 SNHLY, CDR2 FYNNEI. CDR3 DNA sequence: TGTGCCAGCAGGGGGACTAGCGGGGCTCCATTCCGAGAGACCCAGTACTTC. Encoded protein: CASRGTSGAPFRETQYF. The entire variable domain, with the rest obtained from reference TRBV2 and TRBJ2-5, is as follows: EPEVTQTPSHQVTQMGQEVILRCVPISNHLYFYWYRQILGQKVEFLVSFYNNEISEKSEIFDDQFSVERPDGSNFTLKIRSTKLEDSAMYFCASRGTSGAPFRETQYFGPGTRLLVL.

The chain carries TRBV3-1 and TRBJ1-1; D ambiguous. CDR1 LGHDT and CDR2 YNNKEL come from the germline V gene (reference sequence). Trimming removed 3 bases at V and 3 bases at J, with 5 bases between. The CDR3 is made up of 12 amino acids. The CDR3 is CASSHRHTEAFF. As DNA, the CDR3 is TGTGCCAGCAGCCACAGACACACTGAAGCTTTCTTT.

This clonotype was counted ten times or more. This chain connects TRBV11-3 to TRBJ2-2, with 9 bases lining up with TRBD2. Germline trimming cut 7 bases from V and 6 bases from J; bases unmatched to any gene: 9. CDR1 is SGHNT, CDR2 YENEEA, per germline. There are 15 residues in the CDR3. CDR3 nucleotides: TGTGCCAGCACGGCGGGGGGGGGCGCAGCCGGGGAGCTGTTTTTT. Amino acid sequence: CASTAGGGAAGELFF.

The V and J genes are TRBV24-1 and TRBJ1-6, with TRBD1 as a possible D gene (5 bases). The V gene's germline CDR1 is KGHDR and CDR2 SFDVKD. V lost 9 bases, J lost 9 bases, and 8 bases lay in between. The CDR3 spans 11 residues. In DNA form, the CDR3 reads TGTGCCACCGCGGGGGTTTCACCCCTCCACTTT. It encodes CATAGVSPLHF.

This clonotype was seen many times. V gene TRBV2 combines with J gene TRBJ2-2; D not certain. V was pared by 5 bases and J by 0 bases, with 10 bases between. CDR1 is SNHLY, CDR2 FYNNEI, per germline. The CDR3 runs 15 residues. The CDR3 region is CASSSLRSNTGELFF. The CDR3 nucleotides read TGTGCCAGCAGTTCGCTCAGATCGAACACCGGGGAGCTGTTTTTT.

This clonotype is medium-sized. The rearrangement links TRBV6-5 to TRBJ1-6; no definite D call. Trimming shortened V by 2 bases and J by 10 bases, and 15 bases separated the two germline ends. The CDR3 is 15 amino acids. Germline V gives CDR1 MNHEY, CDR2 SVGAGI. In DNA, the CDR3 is TGTGCCAGCAGTTACGGCAGGAGAGGGCACTCACCCCTCCACTTT. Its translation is CASSYGRRGHSPLHF.